What follows describes a single T cell receptor (beta chain). The data are from a study of blood T cell repertoires in COVID-19. At the level of the study: Whether acute or convalescent, the COVID-19 samples came from the United States, Italy and Spain. The analysed material was cDNA or gDNA that came from T cells, B-cell-depleted T cells, or PBMCs.

In the authors' workflow: Cell counts per sample came from amplifying reference gene primers. Clones were sequenced by immunoSEQ multiplex PCR, and TCRdb holds only the in-frame ones, with some missing. That table gives V, J and clone size, and the DNA gave D and trimming. The repertoire holds about 97,000 clones, with about 83% as singletons. Germline CDR1 is SGHKS and CDR2 is YYEKEE (reference sequence). Trimming removed 0 bases at V and 7 bases at J, with 11 bases between. The CDR3 is 14 amino acids. The rearrangement uses TRBV5-5 and TRBJ1-5, with D perhaps TRBD1 (5 bases). Specimen: peripheral blood. The clonotype comes from a man aged 35 to 55 with active or convalescent COVID-19. In DNA, the CDR3 is TGTGCCAGCAGCTTGGCGGGAGGGGTCCAGCCCCAGCATTTT. It is translated as CASSLAGGVQPQHF.